The text below deals with one T cell receptor beta chain. The source of the sample is a study of T cell changes during pregnancy in multiple sclerosis. J lost 7 bases, V lost 5 bases, and 16 bases had no gene match. The germline gives CDR1 MDHEN, CDR2 SYDVKM. This CDR3 comprises 16 residues. Some clones are missing from TCRdb's copy, which holds only in-frame ones; the method was immunoSEQ multiplex PCR. The profile shows 40,000 to 45,000 clones, around 90% of them singletons. The V and J genes are TRBV28 and TRBJ1-1, with TRBD1 identical over 7 bases. The receptor's source is a female donor in good health, enrolled as a control in a pregnancy study. The input for sequencing was CD8+ T cells from peripheral blood mononuclear cells, taken after pregnancy. The CDR3 here is CASSDPPRTGGGEAFF. The CDR3 bases are TGTGCCAGCAGTGACCCCCCTCGGACAGGCGGCGGTGAAGCTTTCTTT.